Shown below are 15 T cell receptor beta chains from a single sample sequenced in a study of CD8+CD57+ T cells in acquired aplastic anemia. Profiling of TCR beta VDJ combinations and CDR3 sequences used genomic DNA as template. TCRdb ran MiXCR on the reads and lists one entry per CDR3 protein. The table has some 180,000 distinct CDR3 sequences, more than 60% seen once. Before being chosen for sequencing, patients had shown CD8+CD57+ cell expansion by flow cytometry. Sequences were obtained from sorted CD4+, CD8+, or CD8+CD57+ T cells (not recorded which) from PBMCs. These receptors came from a human donor with aplastic anemia.

This clonotype was detected a few times. A read error is possible here, since a much larger clone lies one base away. It is likely a read error, because the conserved phenylalanine at the end of the CDR3 is missing. The chain is built from TRBV7-9 and TRBJ2-1, with TRBD2 identical over 10 bases. From germline, CDR1 is SEHNR and CDR2 FQNEAQ (reference sequence). The CDR3 spans 13 residues. V lost 4 bases and J lost 9; bases outside the gene matches: 3. CDR3 DNA: TGTGCCAGCAGCTCCGGACTAGCGGCTGAGCAGTTCCTC. It is translated as CASSSGLAAEQFL.

The chain is built from TRBV7-6 and TRBJ2-7; 7 bases line up with TRBD2. The germline V gene has CDR1 SGHVS and CDR2 FNYEAQ. The CDR3 is 15 amino acids. V gave up 5 bases and J gave up 4 bases; unmatched junction bases: 11. CDR3 amino acids: CASSVVPSGQYEQYF. CDR3 coding DNA: TGTGCCAGCAGCGTAGTTCCTAGCGGTCAATACGAGCAGTACTTC.

The rearrangement uses TRBV20-1 and TRBJ2-7, with a possible D match to TRBD1 (6 bases). Trimming shortened V by 6 bases and J by 0 bases, and 18 bases separated the two germline ends. CDR3 length: 15 residues. Germline values: CDR1 DFQATT, CDR2 SNEGSKA (reference sequence). CDR3 DNA: TGCAGTGCCGGGACACCCAGAGTAGGCTCCTACGAGCAGTACTTC. Translated, it gives CSAGTPRVGSYEQYF.

This clonotype was seen only a few times. V and J are TRBV25-1 and TRBJ1-2; D is perhaps TRBD1 (5 bases). Germline CDR1 is MGHDK and CDR2 is SYGVNS. Deletions cut 6 bases from V and 8 bases from J, with 22 bases between. This CDR3 has 15 amino acids. CDR3 protein: CASSPAPQAREGYTF. The CDR3 DNA follows: TGTGCCAGCAGCCCCGCCCCACAGGCCAGAGAGGGCTACACCTTC.

This clonotype was seen only once. The rearrangement uses TRBV19 and TRBJ1-5; a possible D gene is TRBD1 (5 bases). V dropped 2 bases and J dropped 1 base, with 9 bases sitting between them. The CDR3 covers 15 residues. Germline CDR1 and CDR2: LNHDA and SQIVND (reference sequence). The CDR3 region is CASSISGHSNQPQHF. The CDR3 DNA follows: TGTGCCAGTAGTATATCAGGGCACAGCAATCAGCCCCAGCATTTT.

The chain is built from TRBV5-1 and TRBJ1-1; 9 bases are a match to TRBD1. Germline V gene lookup returns CDR1 SGHRS and CDR2 YFSETQ. Trimming at V came to 3 bases and at J to 3 bases, leaving 6 bases not matched to a gene. This CDR3 region has 15 residues. The CDR3 coding sequence is TGCGCCAGCAGCTCGACAGGGGGAAGGGACACTGAAGCTTTCTTT. It yields the protein CASSSTGGRDTEAFF.

The CDR3 DNA reads as TGTGCCAGTAGTATAGAGGGACTCTTAGGCACTGAAGCTTTCTTT. It specifies CASSIEGLLGTEAFF. V gene TRBV19 combines with J gene TRBJ1-1; D may be TRBD1 (5 bases). The CDR3 covers 15 residues. Looked up from germline, CDR1 is LNHDA and CDR2 is SQIVND (reference sequence). V dropped 0 bases and J dropped 4 bases, with 12 bases sitting between them.

In its sample, this clonotype was seen a few times. V gene TRBV2 combines with J gene TRBJ2-7; 9 nucleotides align to TRBD1. V gave up 7 bases and J gave up 7 bases; unmatched junction bases: 5. CDR3 length: 12 residues. Germline V CDR1 and CDR2: SNHLY, FYNNEI. CDR3 in amino acids: CASNGQGIEQYF. The CDR3 DNA follows: TGTGCCAGCAATGGACAGGGGATAGAGCAGTACTTC.

For this clonotype: A read error may explain this, as a much larger clone is one base away. The J gene is TRBJ2-7, the V gene TRBV4-1; 12 nucleotides align to TRBD1. The J segment lost 6 bases and the V segment lost 5 bases, leaving 8 bases of the junction unmatched. CDR1 is MGHRA and CDR2 is YSYEKL in the germline V gene. CDR3 length equals 15 residues. This CDR3 is CASSFRGTGGGEQYF. The CDR3 region has the DNA TGCGCCAGCAGCTTCCGCGGGACAGGGGGCGGCGAGCAGTACTTC.

About this clonotype: A read error may be the cause here, since a much bigger clone is one base away. The chain joins TRBV7-3 to TRBJ2-3; either TRBD1 or TRBD2 may supply D (5 bases each). Germline CDR1 is SGHTA and CDR2 is FQGTGA. The CDR3 is 13 residues long. CDR3 bases: TGTGCCAGCAGGCGACTATACACAGGTACGCAGTATTTT. Protein product: CASRRLYTGTQYF.

The gene calls are TRBV2 and TRBJ2-7; no firm D call. The CDR3 contains 13 residues. Germline V lookup: CDR1 SNHLY, CDR2 FYNNEI. The V gene lost 8 bases and the J gene lost 4 bases, with 15 bases spanning the gap. CDR3 bases: TGTGCCAGCCACCCGTCGCACGGATACGAGCAGTACTTC. It encodes CASHPSHGYEQYF.

The chain is built from TRBV10-2 and TRBJ2-7; a possible D gene is TRBD2 (5 bases). The CDR3 is 14 residues long. The ends were cut back, 5 bases at V and 2 bases at J, with 13 bases in the middle. Germline V lookup: CDR1 WSHSY, CDR2 SAAADI. The DNA for the CDR3 is TGCGCCAGCAGTCCCGGAGAGGGAACCTACGAGCAGTACTTC. Translation gives CASSPGEGTYEQYF.

Details on this clonotype: A read error may account for a junction end that differs from germline. The rearrangement links TRBV15 to TRBJ1-2, with D possibly matching TRBD1 (6 bases). This CDR3 comprises 19 residues. The V gene's germline CDR1 is LNHNV and CDR2 YYDKDF (reference sequence). The DNA of the CDR3 is TGCGCCACCAGCAGCTCATTCACAGGGACCCAGGTTGATAGCTATGGCTACACCTTC. Translating gives CATSSSFTGTQVDSYGYTF. The variable domain in full, with the rest retrieved from reference TRBV15 and TRBJ1-2, is DAMVIQNPRYQVTQFGKPVTLSCSQTLNHNVMYWYQQKSSQAPKLLFHYYDKDFNNEADTPDNFQSRRPNTSFCFLDIRSPGLGDTAMYLCATSSSFTGTQVDSYGYTFGSGTRLTVV.

The rearrangement joins TRBV25-1 to TRBJ1-2, with TRBD1 matching over 7 bases. Per germline, CDR1 MGHDK and CDR2 SYGVNS. V was pared by 2 bases and J by 3 bases, with 3 bases of the junction left unmatched. This CDR3 has 14 residues. CDR3 coding DNA: TGTGCCAGCAGTGAAGGACAGGACTACTATGGCTACACCTTC. It codes for CASSEGQDYYGYTF.

The V and J genes are TRBV10-1 and TRBJ1-6; D is ambiguous. This CDR3 is 20 amino acids long. The V end lost 3 bases, the J end lost 5 bases, and 26 bases lay between the germline ends. The germline V gene encodes CDR1 WNHNN and CDR2 SYGVQD (reference sequence). The CDR3 sequence is CASSEKRRPTSGFNNSPLHF. The CDR3 nucleotides read TGCGCCAGCAGTGAAAAACGGCGCCCAACCTCGGGTTTCAATAATTCACCCCTCCACTTT.